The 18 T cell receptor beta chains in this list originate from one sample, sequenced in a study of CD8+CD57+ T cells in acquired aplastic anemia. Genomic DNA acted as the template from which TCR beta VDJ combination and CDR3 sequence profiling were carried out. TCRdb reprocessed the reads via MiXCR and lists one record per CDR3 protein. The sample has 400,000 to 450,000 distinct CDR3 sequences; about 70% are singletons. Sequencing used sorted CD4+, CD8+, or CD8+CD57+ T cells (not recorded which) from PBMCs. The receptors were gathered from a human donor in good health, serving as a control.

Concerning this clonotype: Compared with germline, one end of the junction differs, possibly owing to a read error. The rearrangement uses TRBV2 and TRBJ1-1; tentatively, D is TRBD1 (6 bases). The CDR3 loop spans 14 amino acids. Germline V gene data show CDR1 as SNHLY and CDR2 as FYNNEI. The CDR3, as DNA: TGTGCCAGCAGCGACAAGCAGGGGTATCAGCCCCATCATTTT. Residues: CASSDKQGYQPHHF.

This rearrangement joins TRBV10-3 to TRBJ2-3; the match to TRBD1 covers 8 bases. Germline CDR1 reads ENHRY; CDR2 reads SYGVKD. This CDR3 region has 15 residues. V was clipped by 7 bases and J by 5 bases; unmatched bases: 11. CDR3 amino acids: CAINPGGSFGDTQYF. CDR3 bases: TGTGCCATCAACCCAGGGGGCTCCTTTGGAGATACGCAGTATTTT.

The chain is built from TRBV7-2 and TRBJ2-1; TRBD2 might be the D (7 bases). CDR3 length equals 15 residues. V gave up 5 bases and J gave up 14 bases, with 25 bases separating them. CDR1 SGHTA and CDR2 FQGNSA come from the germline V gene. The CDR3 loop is CASSLLEGGPDLKFF. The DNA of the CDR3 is TGTGCCAGCAGCCTACTAGAGGGGGGGCCGGATCTGAAGTTCTTC.

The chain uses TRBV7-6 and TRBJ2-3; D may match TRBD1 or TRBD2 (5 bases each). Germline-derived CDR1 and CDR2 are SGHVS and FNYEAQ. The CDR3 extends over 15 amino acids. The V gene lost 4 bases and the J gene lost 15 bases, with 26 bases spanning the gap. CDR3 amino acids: CASSSPGRSLRAVYF. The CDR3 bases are TGTGCCAGCAGCTCGCCGGGACGGAGCCTACGAGCAGTATATTTT.

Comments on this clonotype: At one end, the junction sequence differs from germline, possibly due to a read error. The DNA for the CDR3 is TGTGCCACCAGTTTGGAACCCTCAGGGTTAGCTTTCTTT. This codes for CATSLEPSGLAFF. The genes are TRBV12-3 or TRBV12-4 and TRBJ1-1, with a weak D call TRBD1 (5 bases). CDR3 length: 13 amino acids.

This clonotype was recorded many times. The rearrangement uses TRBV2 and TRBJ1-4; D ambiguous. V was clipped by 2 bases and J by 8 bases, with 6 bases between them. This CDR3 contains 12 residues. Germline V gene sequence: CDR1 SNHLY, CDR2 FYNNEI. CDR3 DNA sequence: TGTGCCAGCAGTGAACAAAGGGAAAAACTGTTTTTT. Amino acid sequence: CASSEQREKLFF.

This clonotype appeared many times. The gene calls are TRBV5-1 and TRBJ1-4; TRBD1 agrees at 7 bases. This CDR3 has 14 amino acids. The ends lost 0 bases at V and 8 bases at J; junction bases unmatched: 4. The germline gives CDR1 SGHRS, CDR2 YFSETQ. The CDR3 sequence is CASSLGGGPEKLFF. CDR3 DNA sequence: TGCGCCAGCAGCTTGGGAGGGGGCCCCGAAAAACTGTTTTTT. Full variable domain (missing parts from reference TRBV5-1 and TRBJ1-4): KAGVTQTPRYLIKTRGQQVTLSCSPISGHRSVSWYQQTPGQGLQFLFEYFSETQRNKGNFPGRFSGRQFSNSRSEMNVSTLELGDSALYLCASSLGGGPEKLFFGSGTQLSVL.

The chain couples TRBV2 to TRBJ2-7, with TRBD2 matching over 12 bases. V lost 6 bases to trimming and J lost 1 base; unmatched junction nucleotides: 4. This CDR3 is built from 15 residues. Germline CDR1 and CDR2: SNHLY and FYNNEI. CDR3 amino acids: CASRGTSGPSYEQYF. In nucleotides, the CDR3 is TGTGCCAGCAGGGGGACTAGCGGGCCTTCCTACGAGCAGTACTTC. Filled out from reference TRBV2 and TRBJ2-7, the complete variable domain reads EPEVTQTPSHQVTQMGQEVILRCVPISNHLYFYWYRQILGQKVEFLVSFYNNEISEKSEIFDDQFSVERPDGSNFTLKIRSTKLEDSAMYFCASRGTSGPSYEQYFGPGTRLTVT.

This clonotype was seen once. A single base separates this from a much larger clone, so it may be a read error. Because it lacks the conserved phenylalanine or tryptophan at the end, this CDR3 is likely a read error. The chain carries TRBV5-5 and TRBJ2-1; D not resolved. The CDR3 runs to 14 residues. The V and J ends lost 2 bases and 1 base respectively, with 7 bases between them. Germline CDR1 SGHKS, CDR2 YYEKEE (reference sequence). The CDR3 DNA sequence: TGTGCCAGCAGCTTTTCGAGGTCCTACAATGAGCAGTTCCTC. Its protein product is CASSFSRSYNEQFL.

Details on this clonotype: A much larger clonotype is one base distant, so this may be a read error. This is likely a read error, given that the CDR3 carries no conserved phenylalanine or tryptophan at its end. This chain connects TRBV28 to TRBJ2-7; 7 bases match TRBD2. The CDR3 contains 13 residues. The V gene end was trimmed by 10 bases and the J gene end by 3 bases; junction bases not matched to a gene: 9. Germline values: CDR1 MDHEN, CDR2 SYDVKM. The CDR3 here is CATTGGGLYEQYL. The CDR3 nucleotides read TGTGCCACAACGGGGGGAGGGCTCTACGAGCAGTACCTC.

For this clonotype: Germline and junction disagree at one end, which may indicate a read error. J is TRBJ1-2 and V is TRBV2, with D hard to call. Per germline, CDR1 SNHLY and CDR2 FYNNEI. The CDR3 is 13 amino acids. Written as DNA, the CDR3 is TGTGCCAGCGGGCACCCGGGTGACTACGAGTACAACTTC. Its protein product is CASGHPGDYEYNF. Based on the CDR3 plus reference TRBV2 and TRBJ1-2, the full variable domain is EPEVTQTPSHQVTQMGQEVILRCVPISNHLYFYWYRQILGQKVEFLVSFYNNEISEKSEIFDDQFSVERPDGSNFTLKIRSTKLEDSAMYFCASGHPGDYEYNFGSGTRLTVV.

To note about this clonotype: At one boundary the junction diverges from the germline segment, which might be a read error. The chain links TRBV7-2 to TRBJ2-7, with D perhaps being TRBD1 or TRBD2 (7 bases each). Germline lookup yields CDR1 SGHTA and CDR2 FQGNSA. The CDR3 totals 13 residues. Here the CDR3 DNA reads TGTGCCAGCAGCTCCAGGGGGGGCTACGGGCAGTACTTC. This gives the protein CASSSRGGYGQYF.

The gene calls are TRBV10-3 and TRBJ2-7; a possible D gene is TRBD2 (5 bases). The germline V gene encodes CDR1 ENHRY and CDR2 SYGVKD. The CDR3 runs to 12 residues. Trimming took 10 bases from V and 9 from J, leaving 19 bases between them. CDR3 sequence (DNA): TGTGCCAGCAGAGAGGGCCTCGCGGGGCAGTACTTC. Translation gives CASREGLAGQYF.

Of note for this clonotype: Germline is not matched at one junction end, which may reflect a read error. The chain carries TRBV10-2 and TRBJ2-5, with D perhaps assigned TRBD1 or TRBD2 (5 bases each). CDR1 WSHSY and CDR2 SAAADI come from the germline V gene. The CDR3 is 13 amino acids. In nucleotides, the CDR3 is TGTGCCAGCAGTGAGGGGAAATTCACGAACCATTTCTTT. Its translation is CASSEGKFTNHFF.

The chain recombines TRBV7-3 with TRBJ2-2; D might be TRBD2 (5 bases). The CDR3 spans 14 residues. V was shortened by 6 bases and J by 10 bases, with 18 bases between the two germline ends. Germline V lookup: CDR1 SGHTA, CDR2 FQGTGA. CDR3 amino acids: CASSGGLAAAELFF. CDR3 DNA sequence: TGTGCCAGCAGTGGAGGACTGGCGGCCGCGGAGCTGTTTTTT.

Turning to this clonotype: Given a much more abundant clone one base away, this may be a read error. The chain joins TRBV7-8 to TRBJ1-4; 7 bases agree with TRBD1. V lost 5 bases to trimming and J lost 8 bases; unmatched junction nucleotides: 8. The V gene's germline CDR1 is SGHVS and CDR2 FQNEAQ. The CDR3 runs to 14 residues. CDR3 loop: CASSQGGLLEKLFF. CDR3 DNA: TGTGCCAGCAGCCAGGGGGGCCTGCTCGAAAAACTGTTTTTT.

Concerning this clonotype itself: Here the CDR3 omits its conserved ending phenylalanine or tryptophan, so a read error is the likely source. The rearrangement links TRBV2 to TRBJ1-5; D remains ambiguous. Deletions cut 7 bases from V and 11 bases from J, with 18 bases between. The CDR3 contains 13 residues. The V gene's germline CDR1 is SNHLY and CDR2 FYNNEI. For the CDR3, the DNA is TGTGCCAGCAAAGAAAGTGGCCTTCAAGCCCAGCATTAT. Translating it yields CASKESGLQAQHY.

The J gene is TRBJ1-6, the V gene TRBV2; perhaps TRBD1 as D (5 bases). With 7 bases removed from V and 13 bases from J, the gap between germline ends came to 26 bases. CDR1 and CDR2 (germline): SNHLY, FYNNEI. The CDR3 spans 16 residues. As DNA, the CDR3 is TGTGCCAGCATCCGGGAGAGGGGTTCCTATAATTATCCCCTCCACTTT. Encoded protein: CASIRERGSYNYPLHF.